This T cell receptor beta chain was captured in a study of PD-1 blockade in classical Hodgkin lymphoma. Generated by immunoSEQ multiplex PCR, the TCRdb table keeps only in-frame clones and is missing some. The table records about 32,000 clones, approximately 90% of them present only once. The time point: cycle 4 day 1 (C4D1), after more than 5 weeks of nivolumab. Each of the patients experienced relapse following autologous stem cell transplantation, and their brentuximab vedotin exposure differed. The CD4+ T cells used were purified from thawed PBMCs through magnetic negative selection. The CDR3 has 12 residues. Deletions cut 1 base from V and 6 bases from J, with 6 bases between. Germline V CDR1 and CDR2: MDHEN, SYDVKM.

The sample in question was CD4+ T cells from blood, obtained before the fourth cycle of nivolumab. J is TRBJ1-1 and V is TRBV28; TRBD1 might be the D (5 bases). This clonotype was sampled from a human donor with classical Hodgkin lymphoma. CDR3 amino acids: CASSLLGPEAFF. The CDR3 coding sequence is TGTGCCAGCAGTTTATTGGGGCCTGAAGCTTTCTTT.